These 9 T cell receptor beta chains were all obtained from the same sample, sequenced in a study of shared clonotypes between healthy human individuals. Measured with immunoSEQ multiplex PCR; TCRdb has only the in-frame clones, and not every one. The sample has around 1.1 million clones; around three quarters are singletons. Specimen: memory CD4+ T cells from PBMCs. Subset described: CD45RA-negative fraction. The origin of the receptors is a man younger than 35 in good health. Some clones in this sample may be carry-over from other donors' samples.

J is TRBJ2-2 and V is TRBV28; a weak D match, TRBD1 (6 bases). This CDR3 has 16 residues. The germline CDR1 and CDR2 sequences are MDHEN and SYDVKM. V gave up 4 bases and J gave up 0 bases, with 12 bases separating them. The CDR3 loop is CASSYPGTTNTGELFF. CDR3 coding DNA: TGTGCCAGCAGTTACCCCGGGACAACGAACACCGGGGAGCTGTTTTTT.

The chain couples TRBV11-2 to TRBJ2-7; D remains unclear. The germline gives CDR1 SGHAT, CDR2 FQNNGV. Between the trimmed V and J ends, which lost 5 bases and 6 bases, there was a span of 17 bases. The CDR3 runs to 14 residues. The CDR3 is CASSTDPRSIEQYF. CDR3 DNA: TGTGCCAGCAGCACCGACCCCCGGTCAATCGAGCAGTACTTC.

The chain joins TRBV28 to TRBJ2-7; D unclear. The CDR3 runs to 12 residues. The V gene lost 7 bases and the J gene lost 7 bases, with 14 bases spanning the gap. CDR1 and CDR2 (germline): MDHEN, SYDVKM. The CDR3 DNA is TGTGCCAGCAATCTGGCTTGGGGTGAGCAGTACTTC. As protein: CASNLAWGEQYF.

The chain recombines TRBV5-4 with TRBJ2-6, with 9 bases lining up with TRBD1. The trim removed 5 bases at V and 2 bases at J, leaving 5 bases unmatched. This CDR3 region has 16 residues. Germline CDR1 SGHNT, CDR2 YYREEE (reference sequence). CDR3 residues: CASRPTGGAGANVLTF. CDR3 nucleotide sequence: TGTGCCAGCAGACCTACAGGGGGCGCTGGGGCCAACGTCCTGACTTTC.

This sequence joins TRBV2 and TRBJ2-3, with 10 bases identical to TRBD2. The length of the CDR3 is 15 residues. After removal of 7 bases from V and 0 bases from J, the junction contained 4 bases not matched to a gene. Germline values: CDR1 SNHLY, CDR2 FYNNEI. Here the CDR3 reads CASTLAGGSTDTQYF. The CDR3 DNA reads TGTGCCAGCACATTAGCGGGAGGTAGCACAGATACGCAGTATTTT.

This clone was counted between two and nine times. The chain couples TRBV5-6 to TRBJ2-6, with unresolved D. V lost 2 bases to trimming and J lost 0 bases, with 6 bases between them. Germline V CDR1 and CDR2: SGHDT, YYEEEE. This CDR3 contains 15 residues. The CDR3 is CASSFWSSGANVLTF. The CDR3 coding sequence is TGTGCCAGCAGCTTCTGGAGCTCTGGGGCCAACGTCCTGACTTTC.

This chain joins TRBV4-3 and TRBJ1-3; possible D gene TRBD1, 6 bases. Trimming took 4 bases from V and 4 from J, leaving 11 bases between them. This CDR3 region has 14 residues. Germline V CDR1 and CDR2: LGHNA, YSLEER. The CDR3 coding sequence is TGCGCCAGCAGCCTTCAGGGGCAGGGAAACACCATATATTTT. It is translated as CASSLQGQGNTIYF.

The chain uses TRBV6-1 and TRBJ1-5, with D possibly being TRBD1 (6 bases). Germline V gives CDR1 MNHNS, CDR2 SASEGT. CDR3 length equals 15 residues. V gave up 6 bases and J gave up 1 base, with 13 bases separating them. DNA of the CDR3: TGTGCCAGCAGGCCAACAGGGACCAGCAATCAGCCCCAGCATTTT. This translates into CASRPTGTSNQPQHF.

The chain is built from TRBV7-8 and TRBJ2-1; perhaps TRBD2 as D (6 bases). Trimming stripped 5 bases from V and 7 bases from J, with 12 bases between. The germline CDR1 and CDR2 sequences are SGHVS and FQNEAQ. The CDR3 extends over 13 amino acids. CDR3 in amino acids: CASSPDRENEQFF. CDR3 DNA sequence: TGTGCCAGCAGCCCGGACCGGGAGAATGAGCAGTTCTTC.